This T cell receptor beta chain was identified during a study of T cells in Graves' hyperthyroidism and ophthalmopathy. In the study overall: Before treatment of any kind, peripheral blood was taken at initial diagnosis.

Study findings and constraints: Most clonotypes that expanded in the thyroid above 0.001 also showed up in blood.

CDR1 and CDR2 (germline): LGHDT, YNNKEL (reference sequence). The CDR3 contains 16 residues. J was trimmed by 7 bases and V by 4 bases; bases with no gene match: 7. Using RNA transcripts as the source, TCR beta CDR3 regions were amplified. The primer set for the first-round RT-PCR of the TCR CDR3 was HTBI. TCRdb fed the multiplex PCR reads into MiXCR, producing one record per CDR3 protein. There are 600,000 to 650,000 distinct CDR3 sequences in the sample; less than 25% occur only once, and over 30% lies in the top ten. Remarks on this clonotype: Antigen: not known.

Fresh peripheral blood, about 10 ml of it, supplied the PBMCs. The sequenced sample was blood. The chain couples TRBV3-1 to TRBJ1-6; 10 nucleotides align to TRBD1. The source of this sequence is a man in his thirties or forties with Graves' ophthalmopathy. CDR3 bases: TGTGCCAGCAGCCCCCGGACAGGGGGGGGCAATTCACCCCTCCACTTT. Translating gives CASSPRTGGGNSPLHF. The full variable domain, in which reference TRBV3-1 and TRBJ1-6 provide the parts outside the CDR3, is DTAVSQTPKYLVTQMGNDKSIKCEQNLGHDTMYWYKQDSKKFLKIMFSYNNKELIINETVPNRFSPKSPDKAHLNLHINSLELGDSAVYFCASSPRTGGGNSPLHFGNGTRLTVT.